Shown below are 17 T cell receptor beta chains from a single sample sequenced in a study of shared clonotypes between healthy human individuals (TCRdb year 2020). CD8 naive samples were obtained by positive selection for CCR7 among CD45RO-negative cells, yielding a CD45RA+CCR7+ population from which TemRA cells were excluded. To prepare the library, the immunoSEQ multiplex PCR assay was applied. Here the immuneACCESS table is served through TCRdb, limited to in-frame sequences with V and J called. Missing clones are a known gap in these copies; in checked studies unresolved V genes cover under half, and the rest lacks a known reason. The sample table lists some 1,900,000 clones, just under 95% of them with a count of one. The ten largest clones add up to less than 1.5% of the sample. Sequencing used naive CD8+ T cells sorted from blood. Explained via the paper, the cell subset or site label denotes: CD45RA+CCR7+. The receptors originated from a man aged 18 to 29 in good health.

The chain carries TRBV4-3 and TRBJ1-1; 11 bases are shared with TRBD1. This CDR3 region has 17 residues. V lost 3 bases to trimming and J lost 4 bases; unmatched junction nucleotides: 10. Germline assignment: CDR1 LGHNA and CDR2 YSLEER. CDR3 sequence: CASSQGDRGILGTEAFF. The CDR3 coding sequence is TGCGCCAGCAGCCAGGGGGACAGGGGGATTTTAGGCACTGAAGCTTTCTTT.

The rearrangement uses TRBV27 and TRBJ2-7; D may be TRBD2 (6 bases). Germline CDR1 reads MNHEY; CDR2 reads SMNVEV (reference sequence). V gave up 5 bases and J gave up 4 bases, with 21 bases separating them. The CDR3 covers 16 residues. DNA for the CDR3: TGTGCCAGCAGTCCCTCGGCGGGAATAGTCGAGTACGAGCAGTACTTC. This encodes CASSPSAGIVEYEQYF.

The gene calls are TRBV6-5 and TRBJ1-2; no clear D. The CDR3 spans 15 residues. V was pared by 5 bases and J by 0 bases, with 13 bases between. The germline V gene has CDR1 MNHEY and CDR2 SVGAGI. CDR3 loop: CASSRAQQANYGYTF. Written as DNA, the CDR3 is TGTGCCAGCAGTCGGGCCCAGCAAGCTAACTATGGCTACACCTTC.

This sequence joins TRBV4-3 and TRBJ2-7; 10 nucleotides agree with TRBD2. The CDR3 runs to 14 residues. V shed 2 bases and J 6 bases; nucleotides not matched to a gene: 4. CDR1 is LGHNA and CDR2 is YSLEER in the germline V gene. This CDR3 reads CASSQTGTSAEQYF. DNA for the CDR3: TGCGCCAGCAGCCAAACCGGGACTAGCGCCGAGCAGTACTTC.

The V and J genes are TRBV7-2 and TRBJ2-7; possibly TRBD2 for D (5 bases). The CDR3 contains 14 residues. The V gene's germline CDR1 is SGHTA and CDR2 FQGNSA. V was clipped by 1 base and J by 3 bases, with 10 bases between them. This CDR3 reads CASSLGSAYYEQYF. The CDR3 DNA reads TGTGCCAGCAGCTTAGGTAGCGCCTACTACGAGCAGTACTTC.

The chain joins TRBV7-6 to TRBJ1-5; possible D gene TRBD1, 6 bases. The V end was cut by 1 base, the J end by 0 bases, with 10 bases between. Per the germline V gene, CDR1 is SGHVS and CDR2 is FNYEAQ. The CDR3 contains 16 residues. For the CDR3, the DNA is TGTGCCAGCAGCTTAGAACAGGGCTTTAGCAATCAGCCCCAGCATTTT. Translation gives CASSLEQGFSNQPQHF.

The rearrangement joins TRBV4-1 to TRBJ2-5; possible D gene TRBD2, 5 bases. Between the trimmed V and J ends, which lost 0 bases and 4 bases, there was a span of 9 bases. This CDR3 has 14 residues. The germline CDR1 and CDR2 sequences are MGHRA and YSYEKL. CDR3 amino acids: CASSQDVRVETQYF. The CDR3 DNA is TGCGCCAGCAGCCAAGATGTGCGGGTAGAGACCCAGTACTTC.

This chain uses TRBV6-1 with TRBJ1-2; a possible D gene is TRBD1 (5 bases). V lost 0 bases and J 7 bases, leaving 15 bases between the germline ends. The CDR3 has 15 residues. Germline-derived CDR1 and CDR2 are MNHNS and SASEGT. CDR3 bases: TGTGCCAGCAGTGAAGCGCTTCTGCCCGGGGCTGGCTACACCTTC. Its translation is CASSEALLPGAGYTF.

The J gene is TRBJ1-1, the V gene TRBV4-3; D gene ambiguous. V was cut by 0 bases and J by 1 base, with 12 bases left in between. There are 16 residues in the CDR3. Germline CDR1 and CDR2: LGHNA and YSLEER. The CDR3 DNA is TGCGCCAGCAGCCAAGATTGGGCGGGTGAGAACACTGAAGCTTTCTTT. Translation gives CASSQDWAGENTEAFF.

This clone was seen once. Here the CDR3 DNA reads TGCAGCGTTGCGGGACGGATGATTAACGGGGCGAACACCGGGGAGCTGTTTTTT. Translating it yields CSVAGRMINGANTGELFF. This chain joins TRBV29-1 and TRBJ2-2, with D perhaps matching TRBD1 or TRBD2 (5 bases each). This CDR3 contains 18 residues. Germline CDR1 reads SQVTM; CDR2 reads ANQGSEA. Trimming shortened V by 4 bases and J by 0 bases, and 21 bases separated the two germline ends.

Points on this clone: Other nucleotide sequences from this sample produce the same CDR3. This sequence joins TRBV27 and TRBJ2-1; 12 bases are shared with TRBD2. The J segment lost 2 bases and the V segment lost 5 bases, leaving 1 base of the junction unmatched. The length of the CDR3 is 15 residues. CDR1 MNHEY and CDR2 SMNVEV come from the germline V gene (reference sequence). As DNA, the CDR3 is TGTGCCAGCAGTCTAGCGGGAGGGGCCTACAATGAGCAGTTCTTC. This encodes CASSLAGGAYNEQFF.

CDR3 nucleotide sequence: TGCGCCAGCAGCCCTAGACAGGGGGGGATTAATGAAAAACTGTTTTTT. This gives the protein CASSPRQGGINEKLFF. The chain combines TRBV4-1 with TRBJ1-4; TRBD1 matches 9 bases. In germline, CDR1 is MGHRA, CDR2 YSYEKL. This CDR3 contains 16 residues. V gave up 4 bases and J gave up 4 bases; unmatched junction bases: 7.

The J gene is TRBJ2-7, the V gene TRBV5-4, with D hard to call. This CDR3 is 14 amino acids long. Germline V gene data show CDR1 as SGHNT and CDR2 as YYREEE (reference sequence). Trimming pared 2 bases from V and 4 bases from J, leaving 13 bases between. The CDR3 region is CASSFGPRSYEQYF. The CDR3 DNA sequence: TGTGCCAGCAGCTTCGGACCCAGGTCTTACGAGCAGTACTTC.

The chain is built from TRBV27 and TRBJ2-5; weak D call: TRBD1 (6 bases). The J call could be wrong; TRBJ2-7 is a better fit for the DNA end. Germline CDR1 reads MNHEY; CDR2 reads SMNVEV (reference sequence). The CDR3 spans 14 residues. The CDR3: CASTSRGPDYEQYF. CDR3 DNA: TGTGCCAGCACCTCCAGGGGCCCCGACTACGAGCAGTACTTC.

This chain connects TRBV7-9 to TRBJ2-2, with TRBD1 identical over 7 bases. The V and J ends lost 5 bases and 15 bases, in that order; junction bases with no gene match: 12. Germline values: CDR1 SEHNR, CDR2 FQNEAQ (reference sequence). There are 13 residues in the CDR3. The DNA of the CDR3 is TGTGCCAGCAGCCCCTTCGTCGAGACAGGGTTGTTTTTT. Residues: CASSPFVETGLFF. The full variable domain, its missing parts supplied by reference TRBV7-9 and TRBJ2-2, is DTGVSQNPRHKITKRGQNVTFRCDPISEHNRLYWYRQTLGQGPEFLTYFQNEAQLEKSRLLSDRFSAERPKGSFSTLEIQRTEQGDSAMYLCASSPFVETGLFFGEGSRLTVL.

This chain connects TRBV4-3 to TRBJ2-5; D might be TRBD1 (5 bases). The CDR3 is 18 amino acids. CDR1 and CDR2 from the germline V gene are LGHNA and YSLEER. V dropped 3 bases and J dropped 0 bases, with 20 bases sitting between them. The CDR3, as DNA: TGCGCCAGCAGCCAGGACGATCACCTGACAGACAACCAAGAGACCCAGTACTTC. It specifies CASSQDDHLTDNQETQYF.

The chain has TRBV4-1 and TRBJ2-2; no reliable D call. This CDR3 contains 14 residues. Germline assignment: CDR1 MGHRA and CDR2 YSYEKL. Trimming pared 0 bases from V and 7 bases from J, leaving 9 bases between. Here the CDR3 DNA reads TGCGCCAGCAGCCAAGAGGGTCGGAACGGGGAGCTGTTTTTT. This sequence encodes CASSQEGRNGELFF.